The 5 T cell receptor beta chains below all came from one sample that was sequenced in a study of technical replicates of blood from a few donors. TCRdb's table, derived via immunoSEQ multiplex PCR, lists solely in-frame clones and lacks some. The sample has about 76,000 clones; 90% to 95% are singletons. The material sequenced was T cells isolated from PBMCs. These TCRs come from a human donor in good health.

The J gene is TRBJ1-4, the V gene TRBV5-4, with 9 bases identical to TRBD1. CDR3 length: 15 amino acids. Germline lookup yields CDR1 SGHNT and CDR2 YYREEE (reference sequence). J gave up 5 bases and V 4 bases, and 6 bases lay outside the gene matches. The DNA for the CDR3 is TGTGCCAGCAGCGTCTACGGGACAGGGAATGAAAAACTGTTTTTT. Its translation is CASSVYGTGNEKLFF.

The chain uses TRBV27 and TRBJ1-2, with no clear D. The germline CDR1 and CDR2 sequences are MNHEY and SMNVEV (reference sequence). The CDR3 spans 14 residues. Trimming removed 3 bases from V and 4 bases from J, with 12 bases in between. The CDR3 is CASSFNAQLYGYTF. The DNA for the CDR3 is TGTGCCAGCAGTTTCAACGCACAGCTCTATGGCTACACCTTC.

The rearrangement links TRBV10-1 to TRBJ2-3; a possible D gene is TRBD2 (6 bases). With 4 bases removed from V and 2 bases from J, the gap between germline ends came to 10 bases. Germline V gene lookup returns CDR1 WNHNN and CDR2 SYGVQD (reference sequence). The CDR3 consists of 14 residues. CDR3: CASSVRGLTDTQYF. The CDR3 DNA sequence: TGCGCCAGCAGTGTAAGGGGACTCACAGATACGCAGTATTTT.

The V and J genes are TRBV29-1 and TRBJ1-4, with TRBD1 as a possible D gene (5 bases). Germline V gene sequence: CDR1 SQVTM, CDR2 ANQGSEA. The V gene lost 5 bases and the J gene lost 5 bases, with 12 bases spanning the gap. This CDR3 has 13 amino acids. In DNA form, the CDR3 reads TGCAGCGTTACCGACAGTATAAATGAAAAACTGTTTTTT. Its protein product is CSVTDSINEKLFF.

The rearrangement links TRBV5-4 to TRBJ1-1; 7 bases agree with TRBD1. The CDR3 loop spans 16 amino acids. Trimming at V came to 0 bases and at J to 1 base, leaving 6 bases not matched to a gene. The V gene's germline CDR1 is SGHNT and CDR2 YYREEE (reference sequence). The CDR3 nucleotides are TGTGCCAGCAGCTTGGTAGTATACAGGGGGAACACTGAAGCTTTCTTT. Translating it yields CASSLVVYRGNTEAFF.